This entry lists 31 T cell receptor beta chains sequenced from one sample in a study of blood T cell repertoires in COVID-19. Sequenced by immunoSEQ multiplex PCR; TCRdb stores in-frame clones only, minus some. The table includes roughly 200,000 clones, around 80% detected once. Sequenced: peripheral blood. The source is a human donor in a cohort sampled during active COVID-19.

In its sample, this clone was seen a few times. The chain is built from TRBV6-5 and TRBJ2-1; D not resolved. Germline V CDR1 and CDR2: MNHEY, SVGAGI. The germline V and J ends were trimmed by 5 bases and 1 base, with 12 bases remaining between them. The CDR3 spans 15 residues. CDR3 sequence reads: CASSRGADSYNEQFF. CDR3 nucleotide sequence: TGTGCCAGCAGTAGAGGCGCAGATTCCTACAATGAGCAGTTCTTC.

The chain combines TRBV21-1 with TRBJ2-3; the table names TRBD2, a call not compared with the DNA. TRBV21-1 is shown as a pseudogene. This CDR3 is 19 amino acids long. The CDR3 region has the DNA TGTGCCAGCAGCAAAGCTTTTATACGGGGGGACACCCGCACAGATACGCAGTATTTT. Translation gives CASSKAFIRGDTRTDTQYF.

This clone was seen just once. The V gene is TRBV6-5, the J gene TRBJ2-2; D remains unclear. Germline CDR1 and CDR2: MNHEY and SVGAGI. Trimming took 5 bases from V and 6 from J, leaving 4 bases between them. This CDR3 is 11 amino acids long. The CDR3 DNA sequence: TGTGCCAGCAGTCGGTCCGGGGAGCTGTTTTTT. This encodes CASSRSGELFF.

The chain links TRBV2 to TRBJ2-1; D perhaps matches TRBD1 (6 bases). CDR3 length: 15 amino acids. From germline, CDR1 is SNHLY and CDR2 FYNNEI. V gave up 4 bases and J gave up 0 bases, with 10 bases separating them. The CDR3, as DNA: TGTGCCAGCAGTGTTGACAGGAGCTCCTACAATGAGCAGTTCTTC. The encoded protein is CASSVDRSSYNEQFF.

The rearrangement joins TRBV6-4 to TRBJ2-1; 8 bases match TRBD2. The V segment lost 4 bases and the J segment 6 bases; nucleotides outside the gene matches: 5. Germline CDR1 reads MRHNA; CDR2 reads SNTAGT. The CDR3 contains 14 residues. In nucleotides, the CDR3 is TGTGCCAGCAGTGTTGAGACTAGCGTCAATGAGCAGTTCTTC. Translating it yields CASSVETSVNEQFF.

The chain joins TRBV7-7 to TRBJ2-5; 9 bases agree with TRBD1. The CDR3 contains 15 residues. With 5 bases clipped from V and 1 base from J, the junction kept 5 bases outside the gene matches. Germline loops: CDR1 SSHAT, CDR2 FNYEAQ (reference sequence). Here the CDR3 reads CASSPQGALQETQYF. CDR3 DNA sequence: TGTGCCAGCAGCCCACAGGGGGCCCTCCAAGAGACCCAGTACTTC.

J is TRBJ2-5 and V is TRBV29-1; D gene uncertain. Trimming stripped 5 bases from V and 1 base from J, with 8 bases between. The CDR3 length is 12 residues. CDR1 is SQVTM and CDR2 is ANQGSEA in the germline V gene. The CDR3 region has the DNA TGCAGCGTTTTAGCCAGCCAAGAGACCCAGTACTTC. The encoded protein is CSVLASQETQYF.

The V gene is TRBV6-5, the J gene TRBJ2-5, with TRBD2 as a possible D gene (6 bases). The CDR3 is 14 residues long. V lost 5 bases, J lost 4 bases, and 14 bases lay in between. The germline CDR1 and CDR2 sequences are MNHEY and SVGAGI. CDR3 bases: TGTGCCAGCAGTCCCGGCGGGGTCGCAGAGACCCAGTACTTC. Translated, it gives CASSPGGVAETQYF.

The J gene is TRBJ1-6, the V gene TRBV7-8; D possibly corresponds to TRBD1 (6 bases). This CDR3 spans 16 amino acids. V gave up 8 bases and J gave up 0 bases, with 14 bases separating them. CDR1 and CDR2 from the germline V gene are SGHVS and FQNEAQ. The CDR3: CASGSTGSSYNSPLHF. The CDR3 DNA reads as TGTGCCAGCGGATCGACAGGAAGCTCCTATAATTCACCCCTCCACTTT.

The count of this clone is one. The J gene is TRBJ1-2, the V gene TRBV4-1; 10 bases are a match to TRBD1. CDR3 length equals 15 residues. V shed 4 bases, J shed 2 bases, and the junction held 4 bases outside the gene matches. CDR1 MGHRA and CDR2 YSYEKL come from the germline V gene. CDR3 sequence: CASSPGQGGNYGYTF. The CDR3 DNA follows: TGCGCCAGCAGCCCTGGACAGGGGGGAAACTATGGCTACACCTTC.

This clone was counted a single time. V gene TRBV2 combines with J gene TRBJ1-6; no reliable D call. Trimming stripped 4 bases from V and 5 bases from J, with 12 bases between. Germline values: CDR1 SNHLY, CDR2 FYNNEI. This CDR3 region has 15 residues. CDR3: CASSVPSQNNSPLHF. CDR3 sequence (DNA): TGTGCCAGCAGTGTCCCGTCCCAGAATAATTCACCCCTCCACTTT. Complete variable domain (other parts from reference TRBV2 and TRBJ1-6): EPEVTQTPSHQVTQMGQEVILRCVPISNHLYFYWYRQILGQKVEFLVSFYNNEISEKSEIFDDQFSVERPDGSNFTLKIRSTKLEDSAMYFCASSVPSQNNSPLHFGNGTRLTVT.

This clone was picked up a small number of times. The V call is TRBV4-1, the J call TRBJ1-3, with 10 bases matching TRBD1. CDR1 MGHRA and CDR2 YSYEKL come from the germline V gene. The CDR3 has 17 residues. V shed 4 bases, J shed 4 bases, and the junction held 10 bases outside the gene matches. In DNA form, the CDR3 reads TGCGCCAGCAGCCGACAGGGGGCTCTAGAAGAAGGAAACACCATATATTTT. Protein: CASSRQGALEEGNTIYF.

This sequence joins TRBV30 and TRBJ1-4; D remains ambiguous. Germline V gene data show CDR1 as GTSNPN and CDR2 as SVGIG (reference sequence). Between the trimmed V and J ends, which lost 5 bases and 2 bases, there was a span of 3 bases. The CDR3 totals 11 residues. Here the CDR3 DNA reads TGTGCCTGGGAGACTAATGAAAAACTGTTTTTT. It yields the protein CAWETNEKLFF.

The chain joins TRBV13 to TRBJ1-4; 8 bases map to TRBD1. In germline, CDR1 is PRHDT, CDR2 FYEKMQ (reference sequence). There are 16 residues in the CDR3. V was clipped by 1 base and J by 0 bases; unmatched bases: 1. In DNA form, the CDR3 reads TGTGCCAGCAGCTTAGCAGGGGGCGCAACTAATGAAAAACTGTTTTTT. Translation: CASSLAGGATNEKLFF.

This clone was detected a few times. One end of the junction does not line up with germline, which may come from a read error. The chain employs TRBV7-7 and TRBJ2-5; 7 bases agree with TRBD1. The CDR3 has 13 residues. CDR1 and CDR2 (germline): SSHAT, FNYEAQ (reference sequence). The CDR3 is CASSKDRAETQYF. In nucleotides, the CDR3 is TGTGCTAGCAGCAAAGACAGGGCGGAGACCCAGTACTTC. Full variable domain (remainder filled in from reference TRBV7-7 and TRBJ2-5): GAGVSQSPRYKVTKRGQDVTLRCDPISSHATLYWYQQALGQGPEFLTYFNYEAQPDKSGLPSDRFSAERPEGSISTLTIQRTEQRDSAMYRCASSKDRAETQYFGPGTRLLVL.

The genes are TRBV18 and TRBJ1-4; D perhaps matches TRBD1 (6 bases). The CDR3 spans 15 residues. The V end lost 3 bases, the J end lost 3 bases, and 11 bases lay between the germline ends. Germline V gene data show CDR1 as KGHSH and CDR2 as LQKENI. CDR3 bases: TGTGCCAGCTCACCGGAGACAGGCTCTAATGAAAAACTGTTTTTT. Amino acids: CASSPETGSNEKLFF.

The rearrangement uses TRBV27 and TRBJ2-1; TRBD1 might be the D (6 bases). The CDR3 length is 13 residues. The V gene lost 3 bases and the J gene lost 7 bases, with 10 bases spanning the gap. In germline, CDR1 is MNHEY, CDR2 SMNVEV (reference sequence). The CDR3 region has the DNA TGTGCCAGCAGTTTCGGAAGGGGGAATGAGCAGTTCTTC. Protein sequence: CASSFGRGNEQFF.

The rearrangement joins TRBV5-1 to TRBJ2-7; 11 positions agree with TRBD1. V shed 4 bases and J 3 bases; nucleotides not matched to a gene: 9. Germline values: CDR1 SGHRS, CDR2 YFSETQ. This CDR3 contains 16 residues. CDR3 sequence: CASSPGTGGPIYEQYV. The CDR3 nucleotides read TGCGCCAGCAGCCCCGGGACAGGGGGTCCCATCTACGAGCAGTACGTC.

The gene calls are TRBV5-8 and TRBJ1-1; D not resolved. The ends were cut back, 0 bases at V and 3 bases at J, with 6 bases in the middle. This CDR3 is built from 13 residues. Per germline, CDR1 SGHTS and CDR2 YDEGEE. CDR3 sequence reads: CASSLVHDTEAFF. CDR3 DNA sequence: TGTGCCAGCAGCTTGGTACATGACACTGAAGCTTTCTTT.

This chain uses TRBV27 with TRBJ1-2, with 8 bases lining up with TRBD1. The trim removed 6 bases at V and 5 bases at J, leaving 14 bases unmatched. The CDR3 covers 16 residues. Germline V gene lookup returns CDR1 MNHEY and CDR2 SMNVEV (reference sequence). Written as DNA, the CDR3 is TGTGCCAGCAGACGAGGATGGCAGGGGGCGGGTTATGGCTACACCTTC. It is translated as CASRRGWQGAGYGYTF.

The chain uses TRBV2 and TRBJ1-2, with 7 bases aligning to TRBD1. The CDR3 consists of 12 residues. Germline V CDR1 and CDR2: SNHLY, FYNNEI. The V segment lost 8 bases and the J segment 5 bases; nucleotides outside the gene matches: 5. CDR3 coding DNA: TGTGCCAGCGCCGGGACAGCGTATGGCTACACCTTC. Its translation: CASAGTAYGYTF.

The rearrangement uses TRBV7-3 and TRBJ2-1; no clear D gene. The germline V gene has CDR1 SGHTA and CDR2 FQGTGA. V gave up 0 bases and J gave up 8 bases, with 5 bases separating them. The CDR3 loop spans 12 amino acids. The CDR3 bases are TGTGCCAGCAGCTTAACGGGCTATGAGCAGTTCTTC. Its protein is CASSLTGYEQFF.

The J gene is TRBJ2-3, the V gene TRBV19; D may be TRBD1 (5 bases). V lost 3 bases to trimming and J lost 5 bases, with 15 bases between them. The germline V gene encodes CDR1 LNHDA and CDR2 SQIVND (reference sequence). The CDR3 length is 15 residues. The CDR3 sequence is CASSIRWGGQDTQYF. In DNA, the CDR3 is TGTGCCAGTAGTATCCGGTGGGGCGGACAAGATACGCAGTATTTT. Full variable domain (outside the CDR3, taken from reference TRBV19 and TRBJ2-3): DGGITQSPKYLFRKEGQNVTLSCEQNLNHDAMYWYRQDPGQGLRLIYYSQIVNDFQKGDIAEGYSVSREKKESFPLTVTSAQKNPTAFYLCASSIRWGGQDTQYFGPGTRLTVL.

The gene calls are TRBV10-2 and TRBJ1-2; tentative D call: TRBD1 (6 bases). Germline V gives CDR1 WSHSY, CDR2 SAAADI. This CDR3 contains 13 residues. V was trimmed by 6 bases and J by 8 bases, leaving 16 bases between them. CDR3: CASSLDRLGGYTF. DNA for the CDR3: TGCGCCAGCAGCCTTGACAGGTTAGGCGGCTACACCTTC.

The chain combines TRBV19 with TRBJ1-5; 7 bases fit TRBD1. Germline V lookup: CDR1 LNHDA, CDR2 SQIVND (reference sequence). There are 15 residues in the CDR3. The V segment lost 5 bases and the J segment 9 bases; nucleotides outside the gene matches: 13. The CDR3 DNA is TGTGCCAGTAGTCCGATAAACAGGGGCGGTCGGCCCCAGCATTTT. Amino acid sequence: CASSPINRGGRPQHF.

Only one count was recorded for this clone. V gene TRBV2 combines with J gene TRBJ1-4, with D perhaps matching TRBD1 (5 bases). The CDR3 totals 14 residues. With 3 bases removed from V and 5 bases from J, the gap between germline ends came to 10 bases. Germline V gene sequence: CDR1 SNHLY, CDR2 FYNNEI. Here the CDR3 reads CASSDDRFNEKLFF. The CDR3 nucleotides read TGTGCCAGCAGTGATGACAGATTCAATGAAAAACTGTTTTTT.

The CDR3 DNA reads TGTGCCTGGAGTCCAGGGACAGTTTCCCAGCCCCAGCATTTT. Translating gives CAWSPGTVSQPQHF. This chain uses TRBV30 with TRBJ1-5; TRBD1 agrees at 7 bases. The ends lost 2 bases at V and 7 bases at J; junction bases unmatched: 8. The CDR3 covers 14 residues. Germline CDR1 reads GTSNPN; CDR2 reads SVGIG (reference sequence). Variable domain in full (rest from reference TRBV30 and TRBJ1-5): SQTIHQWPATLVQPVGSPLSLECTVEGTSNPNLYWYRQAAGRGLQLLFYSVGIGQISSEVPQNLSASRPQDRQFILSSKKLLLSDSGFYLCAWSPGTVSQPQHFGDGTRLSIL.

V gene TRBV3-1 (or the pseudogene TRBV3-2) combines with J gene TRBJ2-1, with TRBD2 matching 7 bases. V shed 1 base and J 3 bases; nucleotides not matched to a gene: 6. Germline V gene lookup returns CDR1 LGHDT and CDR2 YNNKEL (reference sequence). The CDR3 is 16 amino acids. The DNA for the CDR3 is TGTGCCAGCAGCCAAGTTTTGGGGGGGGGCTACAATGAGCAGTTCTTC. Translating it yields CASSQVLGGGYNEQFF.

The chain joins TRBV5-1 to TRBJ2-3; D unclear. The CDR3 totals 15 residues. In germline, CDR1 is SGHRS, CDR2 YFSETQ. The V gene lost 1 base and the J gene lost 10 bases, with 19 bases spanning the gap. CDR3 in amino acids: CASSLQVDLRSPQYF. The DNA for the CDR3 is TGCGCCAGCAGCTTGCAGGTTGACCTTCGATCTCCGCAGTATTTT.

The genes are TRBV29-1 and TRBJ1-2; D unresolved. The CDR3 covers 15 residues. V was shortened by 1 base and J by 6 bases, with 18 bases between the two germline ends. CDR1 and CDR2 (germline): SQVTM, ANQGSEA. The CDR3 region is CSVEGHEGTVDGYTF. The DNA for the CDR3 is TGCAGCGTTGAAGGACACGAGGGCACTGTGGATGGCTACACCTTC.

The chain recombines TRBV7-9 with TRBJ2-1; 8 bases fit TRBD2. The germline V gene encodes CDR1 SEHNR and CDR2 FQNEAQ (reference sequence). The CDR3 consists of 13 residues. J gave up 3 bases and V 7 bases, and 2 bases lay outside the gene matches. CDR3 in amino acids: CASTGTSYNEQFF. The DNA for the CDR3 is TGTGCCAGCACCGGGACTAGCTACAATGAGCAGTTCTTC.